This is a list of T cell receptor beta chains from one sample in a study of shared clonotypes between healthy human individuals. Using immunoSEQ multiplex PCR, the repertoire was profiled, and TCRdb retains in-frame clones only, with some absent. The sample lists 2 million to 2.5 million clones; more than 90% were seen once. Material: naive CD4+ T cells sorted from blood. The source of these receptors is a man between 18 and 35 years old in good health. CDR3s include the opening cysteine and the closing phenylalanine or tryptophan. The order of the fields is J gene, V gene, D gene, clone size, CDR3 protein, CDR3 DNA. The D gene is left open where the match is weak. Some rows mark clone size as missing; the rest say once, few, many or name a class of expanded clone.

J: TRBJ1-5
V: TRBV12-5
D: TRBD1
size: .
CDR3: CASGLGTPGQSNQPQHF
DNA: TGTGCTAGTGGTTTGGGGACTCCGGGACAGAGCAATCAGCCCCAGCATTTT

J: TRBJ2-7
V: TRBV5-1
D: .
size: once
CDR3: CASSLEGQPHHEQYF
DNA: TGCGCCAGCAGCTTGGAAGGACAGCCACACCACGAGCAGTACTTC

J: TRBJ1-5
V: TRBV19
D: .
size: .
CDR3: CASSALAGYHQPQHF
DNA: TGTGCCAGTAGTGCCTTGGCAGGGTATCATCAGCCCCAGCATTTT

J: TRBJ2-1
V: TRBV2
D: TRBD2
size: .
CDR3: CASSESAGGGNEQFF
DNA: TGTGCCAGCAGTGAGTCGGCGGGAGGTGGCAATGAGCAGTTCTTC

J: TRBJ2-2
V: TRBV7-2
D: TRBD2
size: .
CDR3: CASSLLSGRAANTGELFF
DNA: TGTGCCAGCAGCTTGTTAAGCGGGAGGGCCGCGAACACCGGGGAGCTGTTTTTT

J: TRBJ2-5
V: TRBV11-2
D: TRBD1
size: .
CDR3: CASSSITGEQTQYF
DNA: TGTGCCAGCAGCTCAATCACAGGGGAACAGACCCAGTACTTC

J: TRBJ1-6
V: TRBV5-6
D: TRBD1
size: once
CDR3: CASSLGPTGSYSPLHF
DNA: TGTGCCAGCAGCTTGGGACCGACAGGGTCATATTCACCCCTCCACTTT

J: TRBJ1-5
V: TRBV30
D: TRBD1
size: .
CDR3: CAWNPPGGLRGPQHF
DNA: TGTGCCTGGAACCCGCCAGGGGGGCTTAGAGGGCCCCAGCATTTT

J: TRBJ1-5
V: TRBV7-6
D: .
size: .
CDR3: CASSLLVGQPQHF
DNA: TGTGCCAGCAGCTTACTGGTGGGTCAGCCCCAGCATTTT

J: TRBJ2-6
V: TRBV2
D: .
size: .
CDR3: CASSISPGANVLTF
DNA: TGTGCCAGCAGTATATCCCCTGGGGCCAACGTCCTGACTTTC

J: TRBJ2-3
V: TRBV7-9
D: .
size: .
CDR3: CASSPKVAYTDTQYF
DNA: TGTGCCAGCAGCCCAAAAGTTGCGTACACAGATACGCAGTATTTT

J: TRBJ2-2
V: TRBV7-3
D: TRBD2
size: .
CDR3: CASSFPSGGTGELFF
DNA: TGTGCCAGCAGCTTCCCTAGCGGTGGGACCGGGGAGCTGTTTTTT

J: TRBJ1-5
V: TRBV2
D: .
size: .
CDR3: CASSGGNQPQHF
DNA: TGTGCCAGCTCCGGCGGGAATCAGCCCCAGCATTTT

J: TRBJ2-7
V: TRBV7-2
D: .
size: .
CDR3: CASSREGGLYEQYF
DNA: TGTGCCAGCAGCCGGGAAGGTGGGCTCTACGAGCAGTACTTC

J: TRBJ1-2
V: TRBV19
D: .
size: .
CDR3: CASSIAEGGYTF
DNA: TGTGCCAGTAGTATAGCTGAGGGTGGCTACACCTTC

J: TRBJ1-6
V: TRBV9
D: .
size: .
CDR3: CASSVGDDYNSPLHF
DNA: TGTGCCAGCAGCGTAGGTGATGACTATAATTCACCCCTCCACTTT

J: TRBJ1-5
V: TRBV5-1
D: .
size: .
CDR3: CASSLTGGNQPQHF
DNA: TGCGCCAGCAGCTTGACAGGAGGAAATCAGCCCCAGCATTTT

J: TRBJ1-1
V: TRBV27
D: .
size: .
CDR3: CASSLEGPTEAFF
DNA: TGTGCCAGCAGTTTGGAGGGACCGACTGAAGCTTTCTTT

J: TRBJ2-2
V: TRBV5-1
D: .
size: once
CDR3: CASSPQGSDTGELFF
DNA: TGCGCCAGCAGCCCCCAGGGTAGCGACACCGGGGAGCTGTTTTTT

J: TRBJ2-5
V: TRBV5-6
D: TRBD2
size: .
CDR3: CASSLLTSGIQETQYF
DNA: TGTGCCAGCAGCTTGTTGACTAGCGGGATCCAAGAGACCCAGTACTTC

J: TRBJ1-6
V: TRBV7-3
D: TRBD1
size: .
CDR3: CASSPKGATGGSPLHF
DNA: TGTGCCAGCAGCCCCAAGGGGGCGACAGGGGGTTCACCCCTCCACTTT

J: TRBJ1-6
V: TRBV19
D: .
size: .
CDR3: CASSIAAGSGLNSPLHF
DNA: TGTGCCAGTAGTATAGCGGCCGGGAGTGGCCTTAATTCACCCCTCCACTTT

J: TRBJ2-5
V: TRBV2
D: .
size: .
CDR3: CASRFGLAQETQYF
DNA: TGTGCCAGCAGGTTCGGCCTAGCACAAGAGACCCAGTACTTC

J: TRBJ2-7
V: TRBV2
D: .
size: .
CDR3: CASSVWGSNEQYF
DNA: TGTGCCAGCAGTGTCTGGGGGTCCAACGAGCAGTACTTC

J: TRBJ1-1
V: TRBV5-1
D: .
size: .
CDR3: CASSLLQNMNTEAFF
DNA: TGCGCCAGCAGCTTGTTACAGAACATGAACACTGAAGCTTTCTTT

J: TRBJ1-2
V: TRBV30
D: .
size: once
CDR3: CAWSGGWNYGYTF
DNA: TGTGCCTGGAGCGGAGGGTGGAACTATGGCTACACCTTC

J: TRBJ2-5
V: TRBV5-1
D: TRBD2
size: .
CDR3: CASSLAGGETQYF
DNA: TGCGCCAGCAGCTTAGCGGGGGGAGAGACCCAGTACTTC